A selection of T cell receptor beta chains follows, all from one sample in a study of memory CD4+ T cells and cytomegalovirus serostatus. Measured with immunoSEQ multiplex PCR; TCRdb has only the in-frame clones, and not every one. The sample holds some 52,000 clones, more than 70% seen once. The sequencing input was memory CD4+ T cells from blood. The receptors were sampled from an adult in good health and CMV-seropositive. Each CDR3 is given with its conserved first and last residue. A D gene is named only where the DNA matches it firmly. Clone size is stated in some rows and not others, as once, few, many or a class when expanded.

j_call v_call d_call clone_size cdr3_length cdr3_aa cdr3_nt
TRBJ2-1 TRBV14 . . 14 CASSQDILSNEQFF TGTGCCAGCAGCCAGGATATATTAAGCAATGAGCAGTTCTTC
TRBJ1-2 TRBV7-9 TRBD1 . 13 CASSIQGTSGYTF TGTGCCAGCAGCATACAGGGGACGAGTGGCTACACCTTC
TRBJ1-5 TRBV19 . . 14 CASSIRSNNQPQHF TGTGCCAGTAGTATAAGGAGTAACAATCAGCCCCAGCATTTT
TRBJ1-1 TRBV14 . . 12 CASSHLPGEAFF TGTGCCAGCAGCCACCTACCCGGTGAAGCTTTCTTT
TRBJ2-1 TRBV7-2 TRBD1 . 14 CASRQTRGPNEQFF TGTGCCAGCAGGCAGACAAGGGGGCCCAATGAGCAGTTCTTC
TRBJ1-1 TRBV10-3 . . 12 CAISPQATEAFF TGTGCCATCAGCCCTCAGGCCACTGAAGCTTTCTTT
TRBJ2-5 TRBV28 . . 12 CASSFFRETQYF TGTGCCAGCAGTTTCTTCCGAGAGACCCAGTACTTC
TRBJ2-7 TRBV7-8 TRBD1 . 12 CASSATGGGQYF TGTGCCAGCAGCGCAACAGGGGGCGGGCAGTACTTC
TRBJ2-1 TRBV25-1 TRBD2 . 15 CASSQAGGTYNEQFF TGTGCCAGCAGCCAAGCGGGGGGTACTTACAATGAGCAGTTCTTC
TRBJ2-5 TRBV19 . . 11 CASSTRGTQYF TGTGCCAGTAGTACCCGGGGGACCCAGTACTTC
TRBJ1-4 TRBV28 . . 15 CASSPPGAPNEKLFF TGTGCCAGCAGCCCCCCGGGGGCACCTAATGAAAAACTGTTTTTT
TRBJ1-5 TRBV29-1 . . 12 CSVGDGNQPQHF TGCAGCGTTGGGGACGGGAATCAGCCCCAGCATTTT
TRBJ2-3 TRBV11-1 TRBD1 . 15 CASSLQGARTDTQYF TGTGCCAGCAGCTTACAGGGGGCGCGAACAGATACGCAGTATTTT
TRBJ2-5 TRBV7-2 TRBD1 . 14 CASSLTDREETQYF TGTGCCAGCAGCTTAACGGACAGGGAGGAGACCCAGTACTTC
TRBJ1-1 TRBV4-2 . . 16 CASSQDSGVGNTEAFF TGTGCCAGCAGCCAAGATTCCGGCGTGGGGAACACTGAAGCTTTCTTT
TRBJ2-5 TRBV6-5 TRBD2 . 14 CASRKLAGDETQYF TGTGCCAGCAGGAAACTAGCGGGAGACGAGACCCAGTACTTC
TRBJ1-2 TRBV7-9 . . 16 CASSPTQSGQRYGYTF TGTGCCAGCAGCCCAACCCAATCGGGCCAGAGGTATGGCTACACCTTC
TRBJ1-2 TRBV25-1 TRBD1 . 16 CASSLSGTANNYGYTF TGTGCCAGCAGTCTCTCCGGGACAGCTAACAACTATGGCTACACCTTC
TRBJ1-2 TRBV6-4 TRBD1 . 15 CASRPAAGGNYGYTF TGTGCCAGCAGGCCAGCCGCAGGGGGCAACTATGGCTACACCTTC
TRBJ2-3 TRBV15 TRBD1 . 15 CATSREGQATDTQYF TGTGCCACCAGCAGAGAAGGACAGGCCACAGATACGCAGTATTTT
TRBJ1-4 TRBV6-5 TRBD1 . 14 CASSYGRTGEKLFF TGTGCCAGCAGTTACGGGAGGACAGGTGAAAAACTGTTTTTT
TRBJ1-3 TRBV4-2 . . 16 CASSQDDPRLGNTIYF TGTGCCAGCAGCCAAGATGACCCACGACTGGGAAACACCATATATTTT
TRBJ2-7 TRBV7-9 TRBD1 . 15 CASSRSGQGFDEQYF TGTGCCAGCAGCCGATCGGGACAGGGGTTCGACGAGCAGTACTTC
TRBJ2-3 TRBV5-1 . . 13 CASMRGSTDTQYF TGCGCCAGCATGCGCGGCAGCACAGATACGCAGTATTTT
TRBJ2-5 TRBV5-1 . once 12 CASSPRGETQYF TGCGCCAGCAGCCCAAGGGGGGAGACCCAGTACTTC
TRBJ1-1 TRBV19 . few 12 CASRAAAVGAFF TGTGCCAGTAGAGCGGCAGCCGTGGGGGCTTTCTTT
TRBJ1-1 TRBV28 . . 16 CASSLGSTAAYTEAFF TGTGCCAGCAGTTTAGGGAGTACGGCCGCGTACACTGAAGCTTTCTTT
TRBJ1-1 TRBV30 . . 13 CAWMRGTMTEAFF TGTGCCTGGATGAGGGGGACAATGACTGAAGCTTTCTTT
TRBJ2-3 TRBV4-2 TRBD2 once 18 CASSIGGGTSGRSDTQYF TGTGCCAGCAGCATAGGGGGTGGGACTAGCGGGAGATCAGATACGCAGTATTTT
TRBJ1-2 TRBV7-2 . . 14 CASSSGPYDYGYTF TGTGCCAGCAGCTCTGGACCATACGACTATGGCTACACCTTC
TRBJ2-1 TRBV5-1 . . 14 CASSLGQSYNEQFF TGCGCCAGCAGCTTGGGACAGAGTTACAATGAGCAGTTCTTC
TRBJ1-1 TRBV6-5 TRBD1 . 16 CASSYLPGQGGTEAFF TGTGCCAGCAGTTACCTACCGGGACAGGGTGGCACTGAAGCTTTCTTT
TRBJ2-1 TRBV4-3 TRBD2 . 14 CASSPGLMLNEQFF TGCGCCAGCAGCCCGGGACTAATGCTCAATGAGCAGTTCTTC
TRBJ2-1 TRBV7-6 . . 13 CASSFGPYNEQFF TGTGCCAGCAGCTTCGGACCCTACAATGAGCAGTTCTTC
TRBJ1-6 TRBV11-2 TRBD1 . 15 CASSFLDRDNSPLHF TGTGCCAGCAGCTTTTTGGACAGGGATAATTCACCCCTCCACTTT
TRBJ2-3 TRBV2 TRBD1 . 15 CASSGRDRYTDTQYF TGTGCCAGCAGTGGCCGGGACAGGTACACAGATACGCAGTATTTT
TRBJ1-2 TRBV2 . . 14 CASRADILGYGYTF TGTGCCAGCAGGGCAGATATCCTGGGCTATGGCTACACCTTC
TRBJ2-2 TRBV15 TRBD1 . 21 CATSPIVSRQGSLANTGELFF TGTGCCACCAGCCCCATAGTATCCCGACAGGGGAGCCTCGCGAACACCGGGGAGCTGTTTTTT
TRBJ2-3 TRBV7-9 . once 15 CASSSTGTSTDTQYF TGTGCCAGCAGCTCCACCGGGACTAGCACAGATACGCAGTATTTT
TRBJ1-2 TRBV27 TRBD1 once 16 CASRAIRDRGLEGYTF TGTGCCAGCAGGGCTATTAGGGACAGGGGCCTGGAGGGCTACACCTTC
TRBJ1-2 TRBV5-1 . . 15 CASSLAVGTSYGYTF TGCGCCAGCAGCTTGGCCGTCGGCACAAGCTATGGCTACACCTTC
TRBJ1-5 TRBV7-2 . . 14 CASSLRDTNQPQHF TGTGCCAGCAGCTTAAGGGACACCAATCAGCCCCAGCATTTT
TRBJ1-1 TRBV7-2 . once 14 CASSLGQAGTEAFF TGTGCCAGCAGCTTAGGACAGGCGGGGACTGAAGCTTTCTTT
TRBJ1-1 TRBV14 . . 14 CASSQGLRNTEAFF TGTGCCAGCAGCCAAGGGCTCCGGAACACTGAAGCTTTCTTT
TRBJ1-4 TRBV6-5 TRBD1 few 16 CASSLGTGGTNEKLFF TGTGCCAGCAGTTTGGGGACAGGGGGAACTAATGAAAAACTGTTTTTT
TRBJ2-7 TRBV5-1 . . 10 CASSLPEQYF TGCGCCAGCAGCTTGCCCGAGCAGTACTTC
TRBJ1-3 TRBV6-5 TRBD1 . 15 CASSRTGITGNTIYF TGTGCCAGCAGTCGGACAGGGATAACTGGAAACACCATATATTTT
TRBJ2-7 TRBV10-2 . . 12 CASSRGNYEQYF TGCGCCAGCAGCCGGGGGAATTACGAGCAGTACTTC
TRBJ2-3 TRBV5-1 . once 14 CASRVQGVEDTQYF TGCGCCAGCAGGGTGCAGGGAGTGGAAGATACGCAGTATTTT
TRBJ2-7 TRBV6-1 . . 17 CASSEIGAGLSSYEQYF TGTGCCAGCAGTGAAATTGGAGCAGGTCTCAGCTCCTACGAGCAGTACTTC
TRBJ1-4 TRBV7-2 . . 12 CASNNWGEKLFF TGTGCCAGCAACAATTGGGGGGAAAAACTGTTTTTT